This passage covers 17 T cell receptor beta chains from one sample sequenced in a study of T cell responses to AZD1222 COVID-19 vaccine. TCRdb keeps only in-frame clones here, not all; method: immunoSEQ multiplex PCR. The sample holds about 180,000 clones, 90% to 95% seen once. This specimen was peripheral blood, taken 28 days after the second dose of the MenACWY control vaccine. These receptors were taken from an adult who received the MenACWY meningococcal vaccine as a control.

The J gene is TRBJ2-1, the V gene TRBV5-8, with D uncertain. Trimming stripped 1 base from V and 9 bases from J, with 5 bases between. This CDR3 has 11 amino acids. Germline V gene sequence: CDR1 SGHTS, CDR2 YDEGEE. The DNA of the CDR3 is TGTGCCAGCAGCTTGTTTTTTGAGCAGTTCTTC. Its translation: CASSLFFEQFF. Combining the CDR3 with reference TRBV5-8 and TRBJ2-1 gives the whole variable domain EAGVTQSPTHLIKTRGQQATLRCSPISGHTSVYWYQQALGLGLQFLLWYDEGEERNRGNFPPRFSGRQFPNYSSELNVNALELEDSALYLCASSLFFEQFFGPGTRLTVL.

This chain connects TRBV20-1 to TRBJ1-1; the D is unclear. Trimming removed 3 bases from V and 2 bases from J, with 10 bases in between. Germline lookup yields CDR1 DFQATT and CDR2 SNEGSKA (reference sequence). This CDR3 has 13 amino acids. CDR3 sequence (DNA): TGCAGTGCTAGTCTAGCCCGAAACACTGAAGCTTTCTTT. This codes for CSASLARNTEAFF.

This chain joins TRBV27 and TRBJ1-5; maybe TRBD1 (5 bases). V was clipped by 6 bases and J by 3 bases, with 15 bases between them. The CDR3 is 15 amino acids. Per germline, CDR1 MNHEY and CDR2 SMNVEV (reference sequence). DNA of the CDR3: TGTGCCAGCAGCCCGGGACCTGAACCCAATCAGCCCCAGCATTTT. Translation: CASSPGPEPNQPQHF.

The chain links TRBV7-2 to TRBJ1-3; weak D call: TRBD1 (5 bases). This CDR3 comprises 17 residues. CDR1 is SGHTA, CDR2 FQGNSA, per germline. Deletions cut 1 base from V and 4 bases from J, with 17 bases between. CDR3 in amino acids: CASSLGPPGGKGNTIYF. CDR3 sequence (DNA): TGTGCCAGCAGCTTAGGACCACCGGGGGGGAAGGGAAACACCATATATTTT.

The rearrangement links TRBV18 to TRBJ1-2, with 9 bases fitting TRBD1. The CDR3 has 16 residues. CDR1 KGHSH and CDR2 LQKENI come from the germline V gene. J lost 4 bases, V lost 3 bases, and 9 bases had no gene match. The CDR3 nucleotides read TGTGCCAGCTCACCTAGGACAGGGGAATTGAGCTATGGCTACACCTTC. Amino acid sequence: CASSPRTGELSYGYTF. Full variable domain (remainder filled in from reference TRBV18 and TRBJ1-2): NAGVMQNPRHLVRRRGQEARLRCSPMKGHSHVYWYRQLPEEGLKFMVYLQKENIIDESGMPKERFSAEFPKEGPSILRIQQVVRGDSAAYFCASSPRTGELSYGYTFGSGTRLTVV.

J is TRBJ1-2 and V is TRBV20-1, with D possibly TRBD1 on 5 matching bases. The V end was cut by 3 bases, the J end by 4 bases, with 12 bases between. This CDR3 has 13 residues. CDR1 is DFQATT and CDR2 is SNEGSKA in the germline V gene (reference sequence). CDR3 coding DNA: TGCAGTGCTAGTGAGGGGATCCTCTATGGCTACACCTTC. Translating it yields CSASEGILYGYTF.

The chain uses TRBV10-2 and TRBJ2-7, with D tentatively TRBD2 (6 bases). There are 15 residues in the CDR3. Germline V lookup: CDR1 WSHSY, CDR2 SAAADI. The V end lost 8 bases, the J end lost 2 bases, and 19 bases lay between the germline ends. CDR3 in DNA: TGCGCCAGCGGGAGAGGCGGCGGGATGACCTACGAGCAGTACTTC. It yields the protein CASGRGGGMTYEQYF.

The rearrangement joins TRBV5-1 to TRBJ1-2; 7 bases map to TRBD1. V lost 1 base and J lost 2; bases outside the gene matches: 2. This CDR3 is built from 14 residues. Germline values: CDR1 SGHRS, CDR2 YFSETQ. The CDR3 protein is CASSLQQGNYGYTF. DNA of the CDR3: TGCGCCAGCAGCTTGCAACAGGGGAACTATGGCTACACCTTC.

This sequence joins TRBV5-1 and TRBJ2-7, with D tentatively TRBD1 or TRBD2 (5 bases each). Germline V gene lookup returns CDR1 SGHRS and CDR2 YFSETQ. The CDR3 sequence is 13 residues long. V lost 3 bases, J lost 3 bases, and 10 bases lay in between. As DNA, the CDR3 is TGCGCCAGCAGCTCCGGGACGGTCTACGAGCAGTACTTC. Translating gives CASSSGTVYEQYF. The full variable domain, its missing parts supplied by reference TRBV5-1 and TRBJ2-7, is KAGVTQTPRYLIKTRGQQVTLSCSPISGHRSVSWYQQTPGQGLQFLFEYFSETQRNKGNFPGRFSGRQFSNSRSEMNVSTLELGDSALYLCASSSGTVYEQYFGPGTRLTVT.

A single count supports this clone. V is TRBV7-9 and J is TRBJ1-1; tentative D call: TRBD1 (5 bases). The CDR3 consists of 14 residues. Trimming pared 4 bases from V and 2 bases from J, leaving 11 bases between. Germline loops: CDR1 SEHNR, CDR2 FQNEAQ (reference sequence). Written as DNA, the CDR3 is TGTGCCAGCAGCTCGGGACGGCGTAACACTGAAGCTTTCTTT. Amino acids: CASSSGRRNTEAFF.

The genes are TRBV6-5 and TRBJ1-1; D is unclear. The CDR3 has 15 residues. V lost 0 bases and J 3 bases, leaving 11 bases between the germline ends. Germline lookup yields CDR1 MNHEY and CDR2 SVGAGI. The CDR3 DNA reads as TGTGCCAGCAGTTACTCGAGGCAGGTGGACACTGAAGCTTTCTTT. Translating gives CASSYSRQVDTEAFF.

The chain combines TRBV9 with TRBJ2-7; D not certain. The CDR3 sequence is 13 residues long. The germline V gene has CDR1 SGDLS and CDR2 YYNGEE. V lost 4 bases to trimming and J lost 4 bases, with 12 bases between them. The CDR3 loop is CASSQLGNYEQYF. The CDR3 DNA sequence: TGTGCCAGCAGCCAACTGGGGAATTACGAGCAGTACTTC. The full variable domain, completed using reference TRBV9 and TRBJ2-7, is DSGVTQTPKHLITATGQRVTLRCSPRSGDLSVYWYQQSLDQGLQFLIQYYNGEERAKGNILERFSAQQFPDLHSELNLSSLELGDSALYFCASSQLGNYEQYFGPGTRLTVT.

The genes are TRBV19 and TRBJ2-6, with D possibly TRBD1 on 5 matching bases. CDR3 length equals 17 residues. Trimming left V 2 bases short and J 0 bases short, with 11 bases between. The germline CDR1 and CDR2 sequences are LNHDA and SQIVND (reference sequence). CDR3 region: CASSIPRQTSGANVLTF. The CDR3 DNA reads as TGTGCCAGTAGTATACCTCGACAGACCTCTGGGGCCAACGTCCTGACTTTC. The full variable domain, in which reference TRBV19 and TRBJ2-6 provide the parts outside the CDR3, is DGGITQSPKYLFRKEGQNVTLSCEQNLNHDAMYWYRQDPGQGLRLIYYSQIVNDFQKGDIAEGYSVSREKKESFPLTVTSAQKNPTAFYLCASSIPRQTSGANVLTFGAGSRLTVL.

J is TRBJ1-6 and V is TRBV27; D is unclear. With 2 bases removed from V and 6 bases from J, the gap between germline ends came to 5 bases. CDR1 is MNHEY, CDR2 SMNVEV, per germline (reference sequence). The CDR3 consists of 13 residues. In DNA form, the CDR3 reads TGTGCCAGCAGTTTAGGGAGTAATTCACCCCTCCACTTT. This sequence encodes CASSLGSNSPLHF.

V usage is TRBV10-1 and J usage is TRBJ2-5; D tentatively fits TRBD1 or TRBD2 (5 bases each). The CDR3 is 17 residues long. V was clipped by 10 bases and J by 0 bases, with 24 bases between them. The V gene's germline CDR1 is WNHNN and CDR2 SYGVQD (reference sequence). CDR3 bases: TGCGCCATCCCGGGGCAGGCCGACCGCTTTGACCAAGAGACCCAGTACTTC. Its protein product is CAIPGQADRFDQETQYF.

This chain links TRBV11-2 with TRBJ2-3, with D unclear. Per germline, CDR1 SGHAT and CDR2 FQNNGV. CDR3 length: 14 amino acids. V was shortened by 5 bases and J by 4 bases, with 13 bases between the two germline ends. CDR3 sequence: CASSPRLDSDTQYF. The CDR3 DNA reads TGTGCCAGCAGCCCCCGTTTGGATTCAGATACGCAGTATTTT.

V gene TRBV27 combines with J gene TRBJ2-2; D gene uncertain. The CDR3 consists of 14 residues. The ends were cut back, 3 bases at V and 1 base at J, with 6 bases in the middle. Germline assignment: CDR1 MNHEY and CDR2 SMNVEV (reference sequence). DNA of the CDR3: TGTGCCAGCAGTTTTGAGGTGAACACCGGGGAGCTGTTTTTT. It yields the protein CASSFEVNTGELFF.